The sample holds a few counts of the clone carrying this T cell receptor beta chain. Antigen unknown. The record originates from a study of T cell repertoires in cytomegalovirus infection. Looking at the study overall: It was recently identified HLA-C-restricted and well-studied HLA-B-restricted CMV epitopes that the study used. TCR beta signatures that were public indicated CMV infection and matching HLA type.

The CDR3 extends over 16 amino acids. The germline CDR1 and CDR2 sequences are SNHLY and FYNNEI. With 8 bases clipped from V and 6 bases from J, the junction kept 12 bases outside the gene matches. Whole-study results and caveats: The cumulative frequency of public TCR beta families identified carriers of CMV plus the relevant HLA. Dominating the ex vivo response were TCR beta clonotypes that were CMV-specific and HLA-C-restricted.

TCRdb recomputed calls from the reads with MiXCR, one row per CDR3 protein. Among around 570,000 distinct CDR3 sequences listed, roughly 42% were seen once. The receptor was isolated from a human donor in good health (CMV status not recorded). Some clones in this sample may be carry-over from other donors' samples. The V and J genes are TRBV2 and TRBJ2-7; 14 bases match TRBD2. Sample: cultured PBMCs, taken from culture after CMV antigen stimulation. CDR3 amino acids: CASPSSGTSGGGEQYF. The CDR3, as DNA: TGTGCCAGCCCATCTTCCGGGACTAGCGGGGGTGGCGAGCAGTACTTC.